What follows are 2 T cell receptor beta chains derived from one specimen sequenced in a study of memory CD4+ T cells and cytomegalovirus serostatus. Produced via immunoSEQ multiplex PCR; TCRdb's table is partial and in-frame only. The data hold about 45,000 clones, with 60% to 80% observed a single time. Single viable CD3+CD4+CD8-CD45RO+ cells were sorted as the memory CD4+ T cells. Sequenced sample: memory CD4+ T cells from blood. The receptors derive from an adult in good health and CMV-seronegative.

The chain has TRBV7-9 and TRBJ1-6; 7 nucleotides agree with TRBD1. J lost 9 bases, V lost 6 bases, and 8 bases had no gene match. The CDR3 is 14 amino acids. Germline CDR1 and CDR2: SEHNR and FQNEAQ (reference sequence). The CDR3 region has the DNA TGTGCCAGCAGTCCTGACAGGGAGCGTTCACCCCTCCACTTT. Amino acid sequence: CASSPDRERSPLHF.

The chain uses TRBV4-2 and TRBJ1-6, with a possible D match to TRBD1 (5 bases). The V gene's germline CDR1 is LGHNA and CDR2 YNFKEQ. The V end was cut by 3 bases, the J end by 7 bases, with 16 bases between. CDR3 size: 16 residues. The CDR3 region is CASSHGNGQLNSPLHF. CDR3 DNA: TGTGCCAGCAGCCACGGTAATGGACAATTAAATTCACCCCTCCACTTT.